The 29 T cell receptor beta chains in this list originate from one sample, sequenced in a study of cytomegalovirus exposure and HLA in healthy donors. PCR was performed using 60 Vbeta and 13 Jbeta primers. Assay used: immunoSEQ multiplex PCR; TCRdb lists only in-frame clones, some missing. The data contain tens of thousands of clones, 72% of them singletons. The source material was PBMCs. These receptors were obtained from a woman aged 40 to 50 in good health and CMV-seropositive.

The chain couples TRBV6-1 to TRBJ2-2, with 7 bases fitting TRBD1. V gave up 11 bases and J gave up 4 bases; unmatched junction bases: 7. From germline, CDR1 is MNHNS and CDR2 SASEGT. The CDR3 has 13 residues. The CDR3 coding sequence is TGTGCCGCAGACAGGGCCAGCACCGGGGAGCTGTTTTTT. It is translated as CAADRASTGELFF.

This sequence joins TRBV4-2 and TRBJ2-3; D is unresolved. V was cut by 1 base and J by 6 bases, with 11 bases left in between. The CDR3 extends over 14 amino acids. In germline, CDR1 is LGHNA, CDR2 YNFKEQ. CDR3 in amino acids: CASSQGTVGDTQYF. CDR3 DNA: TGTGCCAGCAGCCAAGGAACGGTCGGGGATACGCAGTATTTT.

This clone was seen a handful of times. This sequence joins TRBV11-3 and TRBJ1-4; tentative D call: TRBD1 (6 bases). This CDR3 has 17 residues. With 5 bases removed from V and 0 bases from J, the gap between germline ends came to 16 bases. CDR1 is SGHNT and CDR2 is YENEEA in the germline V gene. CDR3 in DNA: TGTGCCAGCAGCCCAACAGGGCTATCAACAACTAATGAAAAACTGTTTTTT. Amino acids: CASSPTGLSTTNEKLFF. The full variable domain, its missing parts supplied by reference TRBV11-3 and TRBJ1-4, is EAGVVQSPRYKIIEKKQPVAFWCNPISGHNTLYWYLQNLGQGPELLIRYENEEAVDDSQLPKDRFSAERLKGVDSTLKIQPAELGDSAVYLCASSPTGLSTTNEKLFFGSGTQLSVL.

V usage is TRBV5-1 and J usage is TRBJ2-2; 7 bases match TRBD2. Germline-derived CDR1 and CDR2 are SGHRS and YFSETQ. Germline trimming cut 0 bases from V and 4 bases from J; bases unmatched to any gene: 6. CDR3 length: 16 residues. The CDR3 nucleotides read TGCGCCAGCAGCTTGGGAGTGGTAGCGGGCACCGGGGAGCTGTTTTTT. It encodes CASSLGVVAGTGELFF.

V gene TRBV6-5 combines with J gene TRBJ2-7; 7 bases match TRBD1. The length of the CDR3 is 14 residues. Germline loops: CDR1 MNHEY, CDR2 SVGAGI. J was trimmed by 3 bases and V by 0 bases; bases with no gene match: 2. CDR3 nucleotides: TGTGCCAGCAGTTACTCGTGGACAGGCTACGAGCAGTACTTC. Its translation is CASSYSWTGYEQYF.

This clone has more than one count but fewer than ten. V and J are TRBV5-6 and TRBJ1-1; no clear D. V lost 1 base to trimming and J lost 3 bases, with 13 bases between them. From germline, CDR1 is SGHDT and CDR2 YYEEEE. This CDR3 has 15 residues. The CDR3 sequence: CASSLSQAWDTEAFF. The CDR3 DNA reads TGTGCCAGCAGCTTGTCGCAGGCCTGGGACACTGAAGCTTTCTTT.

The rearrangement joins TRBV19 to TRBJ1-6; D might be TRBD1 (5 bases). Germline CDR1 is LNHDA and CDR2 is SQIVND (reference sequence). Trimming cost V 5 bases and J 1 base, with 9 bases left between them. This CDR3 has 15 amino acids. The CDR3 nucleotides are TGTGCCAGTAGTGTCGACAGTTCCTATAATTCACCCCTCCACTTT. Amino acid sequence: CASSVDSSYNSPLHF.

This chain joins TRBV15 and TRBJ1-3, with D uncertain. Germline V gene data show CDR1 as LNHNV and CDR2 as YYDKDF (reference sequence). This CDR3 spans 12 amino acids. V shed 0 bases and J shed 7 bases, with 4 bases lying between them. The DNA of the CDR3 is TGTGCCACCAGCAGAGATCGGAACACCATATATTTT. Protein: CATSRDRNTIYF. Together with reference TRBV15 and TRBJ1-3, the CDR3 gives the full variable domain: DAMVIQNPRYQVTQFGKPVTLSCSQTLNHNVMYWYQQKSSQAPKLLFHYYDKDFNNEADTPDNFQSRRPNTSFCFLDIRSPGLGDTAMYLCATSRDRNTIYFGEGSWLTVV.

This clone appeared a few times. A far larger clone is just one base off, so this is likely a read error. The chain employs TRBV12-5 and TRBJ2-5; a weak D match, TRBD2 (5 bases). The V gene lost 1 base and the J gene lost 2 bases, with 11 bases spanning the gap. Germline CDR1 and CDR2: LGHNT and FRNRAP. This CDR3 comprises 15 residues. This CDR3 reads CASGLGNSVQETQYF. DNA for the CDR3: TGTGCTAGTGGTTTGGGGAATAGCGTTCAAGAGACCCAGTACTTC.

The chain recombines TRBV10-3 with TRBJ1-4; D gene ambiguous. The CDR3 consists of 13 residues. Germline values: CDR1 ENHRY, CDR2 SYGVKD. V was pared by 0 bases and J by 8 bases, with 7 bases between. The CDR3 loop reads CAISESHEEKLFF. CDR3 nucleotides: TGTGCCATCAGTGAGTCGCATGAGGAAAAACTGTTTTTT.

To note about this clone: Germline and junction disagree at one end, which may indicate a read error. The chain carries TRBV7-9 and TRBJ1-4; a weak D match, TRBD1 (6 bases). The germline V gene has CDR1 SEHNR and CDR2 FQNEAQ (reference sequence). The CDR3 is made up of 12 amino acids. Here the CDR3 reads CASSLAFGTKLF. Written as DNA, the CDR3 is TGTGCCAGCAGCTTAGCGTTCGGGACAAAGCTTTTT.

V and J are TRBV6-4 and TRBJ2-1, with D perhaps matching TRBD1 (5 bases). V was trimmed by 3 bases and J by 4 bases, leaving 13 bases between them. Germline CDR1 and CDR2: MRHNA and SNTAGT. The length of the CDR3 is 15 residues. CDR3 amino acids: CASSEGPDSYNEQFF. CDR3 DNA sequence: TGTGCCAGCAGTGAGGGGCCAGATTCATACAATGAGCAGTTCTTC.

The CDR3 protein is CASSSTGTGVYEQYF. As DNA, the CDR3 is TGTGCCAGCAGTTCTACCGGGACAGGGGTTTACGAGCAGTACTTC. The chain is built from TRBV6-5 and TRBJ2-7; 10 bases are a match to TRBD1. After removal of 4 bases from V and 4 bases from J, the junction contained 7 bases not matched to a gene. The germline gives CDR1 MNHEY, CDR2 SVGAGI. The CDR3 length is 15 residues.

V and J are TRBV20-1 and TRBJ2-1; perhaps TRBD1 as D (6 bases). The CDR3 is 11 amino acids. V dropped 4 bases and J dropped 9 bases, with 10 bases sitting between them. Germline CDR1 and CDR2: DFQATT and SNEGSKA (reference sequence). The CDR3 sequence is CSATEGGEQFF. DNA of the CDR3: TGCAGTGCTACAGAAGGGGGTGAGCAGTTCTTC.

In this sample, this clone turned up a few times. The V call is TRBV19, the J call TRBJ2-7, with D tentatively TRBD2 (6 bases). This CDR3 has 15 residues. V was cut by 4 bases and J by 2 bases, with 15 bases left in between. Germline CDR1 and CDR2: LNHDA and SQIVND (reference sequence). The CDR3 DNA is TGTGCCAGTAGTAAGTCCGGGGGTGGCACCTACGAGCAGTACTTC. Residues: CASSKSGGGTYEQYF.

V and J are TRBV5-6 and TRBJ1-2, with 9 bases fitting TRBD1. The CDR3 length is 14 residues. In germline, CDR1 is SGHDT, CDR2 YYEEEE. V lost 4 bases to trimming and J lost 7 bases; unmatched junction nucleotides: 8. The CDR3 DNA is TGTGCCAGCAGCCAGGTTAGGGACAGGGTTGGCTACACCTTC. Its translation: CASSQVRDRVGYTF. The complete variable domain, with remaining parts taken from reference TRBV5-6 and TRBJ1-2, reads DAGVTQSPTHLIKTRGQQVTLRCSPKSGHDTVSWYQQALGQGPQFIFQYYEEEERQRGNFPDRFSGHQFPNYSSELNVNALLLGDSALYLCASSQVRDRVGYTFGSGTRLTVV.

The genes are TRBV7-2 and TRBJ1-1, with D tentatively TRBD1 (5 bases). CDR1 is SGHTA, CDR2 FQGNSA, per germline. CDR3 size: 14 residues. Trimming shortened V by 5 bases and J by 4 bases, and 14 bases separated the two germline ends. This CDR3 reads CASSDPGGTTEAFF. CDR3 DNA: TGTGCCAGCAGCGACCCCGGGGGAACCACTGAAGCTTTCTTT.

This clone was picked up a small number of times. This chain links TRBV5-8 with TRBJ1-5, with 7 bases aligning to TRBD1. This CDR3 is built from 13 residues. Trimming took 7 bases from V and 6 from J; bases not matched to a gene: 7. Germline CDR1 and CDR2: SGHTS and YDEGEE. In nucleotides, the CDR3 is TGTGCCAGCGGAGGGGGCGTGGGTCAGCCCCAGCATTTT. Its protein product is CASGGGVGQPQHF.

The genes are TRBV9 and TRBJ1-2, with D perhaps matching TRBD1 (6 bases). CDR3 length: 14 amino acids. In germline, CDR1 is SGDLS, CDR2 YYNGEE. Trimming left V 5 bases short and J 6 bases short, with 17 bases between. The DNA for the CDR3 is TGTGCCAGCAGTCCCCAAACGGGGGGGCATGGCTACACCTTC. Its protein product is CASSPQTGGHGYTF. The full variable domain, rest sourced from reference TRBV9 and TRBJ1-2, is DSGVTQTPKHLITATGQRVTLRCSPRSGDLSVYWYQQSLDQGLQFLIQYYNGEERAKGNILERFSAQQFPDLHSELNLSSLELGDSALYFCASSPQTGGHGYTFGSGTRLTVV.

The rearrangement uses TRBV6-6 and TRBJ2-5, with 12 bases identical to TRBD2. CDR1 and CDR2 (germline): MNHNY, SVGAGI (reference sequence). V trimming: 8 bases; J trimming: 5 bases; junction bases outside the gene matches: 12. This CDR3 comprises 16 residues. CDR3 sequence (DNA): TGTGCCAGCCGAACAAGGCTAGCGGGGGGGCCGGAGACCCAGTACTTC. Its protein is CASRTRLAGGPETQYF.

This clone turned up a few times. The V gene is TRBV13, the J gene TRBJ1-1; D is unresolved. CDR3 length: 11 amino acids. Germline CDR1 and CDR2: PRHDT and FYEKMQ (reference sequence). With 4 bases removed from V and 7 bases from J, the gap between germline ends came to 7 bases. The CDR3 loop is CASSSRGEAFF. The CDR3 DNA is TGTGCCAGCAGCTCGCGGGGTGAAGCTTTCTTT.

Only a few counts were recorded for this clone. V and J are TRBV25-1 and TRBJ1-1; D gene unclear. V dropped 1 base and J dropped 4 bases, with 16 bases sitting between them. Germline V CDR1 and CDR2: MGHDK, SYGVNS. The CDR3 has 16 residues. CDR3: CASSESLEGTLTEAFF. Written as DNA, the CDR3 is TGTGCCAGCAGTGAATCCCTCGAGGGAACCCTCACTGAAGCTTTCTTT.

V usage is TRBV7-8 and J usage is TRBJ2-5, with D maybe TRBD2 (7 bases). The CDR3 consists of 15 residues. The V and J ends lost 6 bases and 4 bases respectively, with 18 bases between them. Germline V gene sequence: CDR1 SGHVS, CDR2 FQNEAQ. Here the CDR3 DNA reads TGTGCCAGCAGTTTTTCACAGGGAGGGGTAGAGACCCAGTACTTC. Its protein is CASSFSQGGVETQYF.

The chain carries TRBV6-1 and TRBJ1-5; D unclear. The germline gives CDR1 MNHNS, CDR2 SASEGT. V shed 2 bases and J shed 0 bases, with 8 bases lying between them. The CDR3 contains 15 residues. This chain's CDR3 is CASSEHRHSNQPQHF. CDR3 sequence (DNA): TGTGCCAGCAGTGAACACAGACATAGCAATCAGCCCCAGCATTTT.

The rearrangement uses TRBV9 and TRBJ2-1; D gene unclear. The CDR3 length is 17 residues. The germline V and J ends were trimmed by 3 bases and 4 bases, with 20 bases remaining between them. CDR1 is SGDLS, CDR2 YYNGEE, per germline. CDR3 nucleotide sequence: TGTGCCAGCAGCGCCTCTGGTTCCAGGCCAAATTACAATGAGCAGTTCTTC. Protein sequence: CASSASGSRPNYNEQFF.

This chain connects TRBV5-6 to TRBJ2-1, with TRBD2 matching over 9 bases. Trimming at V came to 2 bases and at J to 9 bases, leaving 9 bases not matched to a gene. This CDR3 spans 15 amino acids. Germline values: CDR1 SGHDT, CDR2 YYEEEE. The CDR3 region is CASSLRRGGFSEQFF. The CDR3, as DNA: TGTGCCAGCAGCTTACGGCGGGGGGGCTTTAGTGAGCAGTTCTTC.

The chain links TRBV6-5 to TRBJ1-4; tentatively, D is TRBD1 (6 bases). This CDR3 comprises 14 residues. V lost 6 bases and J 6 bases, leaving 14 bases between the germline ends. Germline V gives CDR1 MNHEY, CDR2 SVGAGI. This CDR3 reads CASSRDTADEKLFF. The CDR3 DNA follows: TGTGCCAGCAGCAGGGACACGGCGGATGAAAAACTGTTTTTT.

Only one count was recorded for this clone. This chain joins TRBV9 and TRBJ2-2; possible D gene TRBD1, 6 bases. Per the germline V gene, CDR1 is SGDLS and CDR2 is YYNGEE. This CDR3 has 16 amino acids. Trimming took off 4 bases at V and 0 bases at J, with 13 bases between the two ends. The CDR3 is CASSLETGTNTGELFF. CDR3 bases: TGTGCCAGCAGCTTAGAGACAGGAACGAACACCGGGGAGCTGTTTTTT.

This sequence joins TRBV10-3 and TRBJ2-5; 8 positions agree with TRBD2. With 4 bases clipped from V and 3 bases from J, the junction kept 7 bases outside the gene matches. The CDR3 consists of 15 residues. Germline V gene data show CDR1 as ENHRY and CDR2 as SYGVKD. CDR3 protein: CAISAGGVAEETQYF. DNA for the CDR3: TGTGCCATCAGTGCCGGGGGGGTGGCCGAAGAGACCCAGTACTTC.